A single sample gave rise to the 13 T cell receptor beta chains below, sequenced in a study of T cell responses to AZD1222 COVID-19 vaccine. Profiled with immunoSEQ multiplex PCR; TCRdb holds only in-frame clones, not every one. The profile shows about 180,000 clones, 88% of them singletons. The specimen was peripheral blood, collected on day 0 of AZD1222 vaccination. Receptor source: an adult in good health.

The J gene is TRBJ2-7, the V gene TRBV10-1, with unresolved D. Per the germline V gene, CDR1 is WNHNN and CDR2 is SYGVQD (reference sequence). This CDR3 has 17 residues. Trimming left V 0 bases short and J 10 bases short, with 25 bases between. The CDR3 bases are TGCGCCAGCAGTGAGTCGTTAGATAAAGACATCCCTCCCGGTCAGTACTTC. Protein sequence: CASSESLDKDIPPGQYF.

The chain combines TRBV30 with TRBJ1-2; D is perhaps TRBD1 (5 bases). V was clipped by 2 bases and J by 4 bases, with 8 bases between them. The CDR3 spans 12 residues. Germline V gene sequence: CDR1 GTSNPN, CDR2 SVGIG (reference sequence). The CDR3 DNA follows: TGTGCCTGGAGTTCGACAGCCTATGGCTACACCTTC. It specifies CAWSSTAYGYTF.

This chain links TRBV7-9 with TRBJ1-1, with D unresolved. CDR1 and CDR2 from the germline V gene are SEHNR and FQNEAQ (reference sequence). V lost 5 bases and J lost 0, with 10 bases in between. The CDR3 is 14 amino acids. CDR3 region: CASSLQIMNTEAFF. The CDR3 DNA reads as TGTGCCAGCAGCCTTCAGATTATGAACACTGAAGCTTTCTTT.

The chain couples TRBV4-2 to TRBJ2-1; D is possibly TRBD1 or TRBD2 (7 bases each). The length of the CDR3 is 15 residues. Trimming pared 1 base from V and 7 bases from J, leaving 14 bases between. The germline gives CDR1 LGHNA, CDR2 YNFKEQ. The CDR3 sequence is CASSQAGGAMNEQFF. In nucleotides, the CDR3 is TGTGCCAGCAGCCAAGCAGGGGGGGCGATGAATGAGCAGTTCTTC.

This clone was found a few times. The gene calls are TRBV7-8 and TRBJ2-2; D remains ambiguous. This CDR3 is 16 amino acids long. CDR1 and CDR2 from the germline V gene are SGHVS and FQNEAQ. With 0 bases removed from V and 2 bases from J, the gap between germline ends came to 10 bases. CDR3 sequence (DNA): TGTGCCAGCAGCTTAGCGCTGGACCGAAACACCGGGGAGCTGTTTTTT. It codes for CASSLALDRNTGELFF.

The rearrangement joins TRBV18 to TRBJ2-1, with unresolved D. Germline loops: CDR1 KGHSH, CDR2 LQKENI. The V and J ends lost 4 bases and 2 bases respectively, with 15 bases between them. The CDR3 length is 16 residues. The CDR3 DNA follows: TGTGCCAGCTCACTCGCAGGACCCGGCGCCTACAATGAGCAGTTCTTC. This encodes CASSLAGPGAYNEQFF.

V gene TRBV3-1 (or the pseudogene TRBV3-2) combines with J gene TRBJ1-2, with TRBD1 matching 9 bases. V shed 3 bases and J 9 bases; nucleotides not matched to a gene: 8. Germline loops: CDR1 LGHDT, CDR2 YNNKEL (reference sequence). The CDR3 is made up of 14 amino acids. In nucleotides, the CDR3 is TGTGCCAGCAGCCAGGGGGTAGGACAGGGGTGCTACACCTTC. This encodes CASSQGVGQGCYTF.

The rearrangement joins TRBV27 to TRBJ1-4; possible D gene TRBD1, 6 bases. The CDR3 is made up of 15 amino acids. V dropped 6 bases and J dropped 8 bases, with 19 bases sitting between them. Germline V gene lookup returns CDR1 MNHEY and CDR2 SMNVEV (reference sequence). CDR3 amino acids: CASRPKQGLGEKLFF. CDR3 coding DNA: TGTGCCAGCAGACCGAAACAGGGCCTCGGGGAAAAACTGTTTTTT.

The chain uses TRBV21-1 and TRBJ2-3; the D call TRBD2 from the table was never checked on the DNA. TRBV21-1 is a pseudogene. CDR3 size: 18 residues. DNA of the CDR3: TGTGCCAGCAGCATAATTAGGGGGACTAGCGGGAAGCCAGATACGCAGTATTTT. Translation: CASSIIRGTSGKPDTQYF.

This chain connects TRBV27 to TRBJ2-3; 14 nucleotides align to TRBD2. Trimming at V came to 5 bases and at J to 4 bases, leaving 11 bases not matched to a gene. Germline CDR1 MNHEY, CDR2 SMNVEV (reference sequence). The CDR3 totals 18 residues. The CDR3: CASSPGTSGSMWADTQYF. DNA for the CDR3: TGTGCCAGCAGTCCCGGGACTAGCGGGAGTATGTGGGCAGATACGCAGTATTTT.

The genes are TRBV5-1 and TRBJ2-3; 10 nucleotides line up with TRBD2. The J segment lost 3 bases and the V segment lost 0 bases, leaving 4 bases of the junction unmatched. The CDR3 covers 16 residues. Germline V gene data show CDR1 as SGHRS and CDR2 as YFSETQ. CDR3 bases: TGCGCCAGCAGCTTGGCTTCGGGACTAGCGACAGATACGCAGTATTTT. Translating it yields CASSLASGLATDTQYF.

This clone came up once. This chain links TRBV27 with TRBJ1-1; TRBD1 is a possible D gene (6 bases). This CDR3 has 14 amino acids. The ends were cut back, 3 bases at V and 4 bases at J, with 12 bases in the middle. CDR1 is MNHEY, CDR2 SMNVEV, per germline (reference sequence). CDR3 sequence reads: CASSLGGVGTEAFF. CDR3 coding DNA: TGTGCCAGCAGTTTGGGGGGCGTAGGCACTGAAGCTTTCTTT.

V and J are TRBV5-6 and TRBJ1-1; D perhaps matches TRBD1 (6 bases). Looked up from germline, CDR1 is SGHDT and CDR2 is YYEEEE. The CDR3 extends over 16 amino acids. Trimming cost V 1 base and J 3 bases, with 16 bases left between them. CDR3 coding DNA: TGTGCCAGCAGCTTGACAGGGTGGGGCAGGGACACTGAAGCTTTCTTT. As protein: CASSLTGWGRDTEAFF.